The subject of this entry is one T cell receptor beta chain. What antigen it recognizes has not been identified. It has no much larger one-base neighbor in the sample; base qualities were not kept. At the junction V is shortened by 0 bases and J by 4 bases, with 10 bases in between. CDR1 and CDR2 (SEHNR, FQNEAQ) derive from the germline V gene (reference sequence). CDR3 length: 15 amino acids, cysteine to phenylalanine. Only the CDR3 DNA is retained, 45 bases long and in frame from the first base. These data come from a study of shared clonotypes between healthy human individuals (dated by TCRdb to 2018 to 2020). General notes on the study: Three men and two women, aged 18 to 49 years, made up the cohort. To increase sequencing depth and limit assay-specific biases, different laboratories used diverse techniques to prepare libraries and sequence TCR repertoires. Between about 0.94 and 8.9 billion PBMCs per donor were obtained by leukapheresis. To estimate repertoire size and how much clonotypes are shared between individuals, the study performed deep sequencing of blood TCR repertoires from about five healthy adults. Per donor, three plates each were used for CD4 naive and CD4 memory, two for CD8 naive, and one for CD8 memory. Results the study describes overall, beyond this receptor: Higher generation probabilities were observed for clonotypes shared by all four sorted-subset donors than for non-shared clonotypes. Only blood was sampled, and tissue TCR repertoires likely differ from those in blood. Rarefaction of sorted-subset datasets indicated incomplete sequencing despite the large sequencing depth. The small number of donors limited the genetic and exposure-history diversity represented. When a handful of donors were compared, the shared fraction of clonotypes was roughly 4.8% for naive CD4, 3.5% to 4% for naive CD8, about 2.4% for memory CD4, and 0.4% for memory CD8. Larger estimated clonotype richness was generally found for naive subsets than for memory subsets. Based on pairwise subsampling, the degree of clonotype sharing among donors was expected to be affected by sequencing depth.

Using the deep immunoSEQ assay, TCR CDR3 regions were amplified from genomic DNA by multiplex PCR. Extracted genomic DNA from each cell subset was spread evenly across all wells of several immunoSEQ 96-well plates, with each plate serving as a replicate. For sorted subsets, about 200 ng genomic DNA, equal to about 30,000 T cell genomes, was loaded into each replicate PCR. The purified libraries were quantified using a Qubit 3.0 fluorometer, sized with a Bioanalyzer 2100, and then quantified again using the KAPA Library Quantification kit. Each immunoSEQ 96-well plate was sequenced on its own single-read 150-cycle Illumina NextSeq 550 flow cell. The authors processed their data as follows. The immunoSEQ output contained only junctional sequences without quality scores, so filtering could not match that applied to full-length reads. To assign V/J genes and CDR3, sequences were annotated using PyIR, a Python wrapper for IgBLAST v1.9, with IMGT germline references. Reads with weak V/J assignments (E-value above 1e-6), missing CDR3, stop codons, out-of-frame junctions, or ambiguous translated residues were removed. V3J clonotypes were defined by identical inferred V gene, J gene, and CDR3 amino acid sequence. To compute the percentage overlap between repertoires, the number of shared unique clonotypes was divided by the size of the smaller repertoire. Repertoire richness was assessed with RTK rarefaction, the Chao1 estimator, and Recon v2.1 estimates of unobserved clonotypes. For all TCRbeta clonotypes obtained by the gDNA method from a handful of donors, generation probabilities were computed with OLGA. TCRdb limited this immuneACCESS table to in-frame rearrangements with V and J called. A share of clones is missing; checked studies link under half to unresolved V genes, and the rest is unexplained. V and J calls and clone size come straight from that table; D and trimming were deduced from the DNA. The sample data list 2.5 million or so clones, and 85% to 95% of these were observed just once. The ten biggest clones cover under 0.15% of the sample.

Donors were healthy HIV-negative adults with no recently reported acute infections or vaccinations. All donors were Caucasian adults living in Nashville, Tennessee, USA. CD4+ T cells were enriched by magnetic negative selection; naive cells were then positively selected on CD45RA, and the negative fraction formed the memory subset. Blood was obtained by leukapheresis, after which PBMCs were separated by Ficoll-Histopaque density gradient centrifugation and cryopreserved in liquid nitrogen vapor phase. Analytical flow cytometry was used to check the purity and quantity of each magnetically sorted T cell population. From each sorted fraction, genomic DNA was isolated and quantified by UV absorbance on a Nanodrop 2000c.

The specimen sequenced was naive CD4+ T cells sorted from blood. Per the publication, the cell subset or site label means: CD45RA+ positively selected. The sequence was obtained from a man aged 18-30 years in good health. The V gene is TRBV7-9 and the J gene is TRBJ1-3; perhaps TRBD1 is the D gene, with 6 bases matching. The sequenced DNA is TGTGCCAGCAGCTTAGCCATGGACAGAGGAAACACCATATATTTT. Translated, this gives CASSLAMDRGNTIYF. The full variable domain, completed from the reference TRBV7-9 and TRBJ1-3 proteins outside the CDR3, reads DTGVSQNPRHKITKRGQNVTFRCDPISEHNRLYWYRQTLGQGPEFLTYFQNEAQLEKSRLLSDRFSAERPKGSFSTLEIQRTEQGDSAMYLCASSLAMDRGNTIYFGEGSWLTVV.